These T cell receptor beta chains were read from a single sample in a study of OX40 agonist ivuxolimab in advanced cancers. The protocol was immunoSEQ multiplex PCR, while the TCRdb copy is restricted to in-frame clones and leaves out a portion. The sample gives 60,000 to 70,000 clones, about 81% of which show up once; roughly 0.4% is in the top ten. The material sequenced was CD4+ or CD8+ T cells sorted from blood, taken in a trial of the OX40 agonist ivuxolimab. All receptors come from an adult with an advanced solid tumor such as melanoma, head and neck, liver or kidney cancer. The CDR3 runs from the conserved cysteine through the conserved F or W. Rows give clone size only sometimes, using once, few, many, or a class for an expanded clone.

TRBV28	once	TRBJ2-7	CATDSSSYEQYF
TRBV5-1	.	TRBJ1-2	CASSLTIRGGEGYTF
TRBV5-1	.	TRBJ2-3	CASSPNSFADTQYF
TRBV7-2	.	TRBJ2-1	CASSSSGSHYNEQFF
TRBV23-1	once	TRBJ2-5	CASSQSEGHLVGETQYF
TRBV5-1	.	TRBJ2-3	CASSFFNRGGRADTQYF
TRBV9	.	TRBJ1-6	CASSPRQVKGSPLHF
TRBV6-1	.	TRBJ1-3	CASSESVRAEGNTIYF
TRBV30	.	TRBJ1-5	CAWSVRRNQPQHF
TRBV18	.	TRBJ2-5	CASSTSAETQYF
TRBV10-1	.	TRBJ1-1	CASSEQNTEAFF
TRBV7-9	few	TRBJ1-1	CASSLQGANTEAFF
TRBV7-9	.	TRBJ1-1	CASSITRDSEAFF
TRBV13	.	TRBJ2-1	CASSSTPGLAVGGEQFF
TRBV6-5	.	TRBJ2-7	CASSRNYEQYF
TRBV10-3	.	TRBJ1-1	CAISDPPGDWLAFF
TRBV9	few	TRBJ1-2	CASSVSRNYGYTF
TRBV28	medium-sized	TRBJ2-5	CASSHRETQYF
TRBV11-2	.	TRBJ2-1	CASSRTGEQFF
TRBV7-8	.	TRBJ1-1	CASSLGQGRAEAFF
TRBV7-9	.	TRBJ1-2	CASSYTGTGVQGYTF
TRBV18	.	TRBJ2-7	CASSLSPGGTYEQYF
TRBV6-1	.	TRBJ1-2	CASSEVRRGYTF
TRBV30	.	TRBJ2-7	CAWSHEGREQYF
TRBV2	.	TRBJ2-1	CASSKLLVDEQFF
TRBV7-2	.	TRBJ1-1	CASSSLDLNTEAFF
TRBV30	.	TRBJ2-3	CAWGSEVAQYF